This entry lists 17 T cell receptor beta chains sequenced from one sample in a study of pediatric ulcerative colitis. Sequencing used immunoSEQ multiplex PCR; TCRdb keeps in-frame clones, though not all of them. The sample has 40,000 to 60,000 clones, under 80% seen once. Rectal tissue came from one to two pinch biopsies taken at colonoscopy. Material: gut tissue. The receptors derive from a girl aged 5-17 years with moderate ulcerative colitis.

The rearrangement links TRBV14 to TRBJ1-1; D may be TRBD1 (6 bases). CDR3 length: 18 residues. Germline assignment: CDR1 SGHDN and CDR2 FVKESK. V shed 4 bases and J shed 3 bases, with 24 bases lying between them. The CDR3 DNA sequence: TGTGCCAGCAGCCTAACGACGCTCCCAGGGGCCAAATACACTGAAGCTTTCTTT. It codes for CASSLTTLPGAKYTEAFF. Complete variable domain (other parts from reference TRBV14 and TRBJ1-1): EAGVTQFPSHSVIEKGQTVTLRCDPISGHDNLYWYRRVMGKEIKFLLHFVKESKQDESGMPNNRFLAERTGGTYSTLKVQPAELEDSGVYFCASSLTTLPGAKYTEAFFGQGTRLTVV.

This clone was seen a handful of times. This chain connects TRBV11-2 to TRBJ1-3; no reliable D call. CDR1 SGHAT and CDR2 FQNNGV come from the germline V gene. Trimming removed 1 base at V and 3 bases at J, with 10 bases between. The CDR3 is 15 amino acids. The CDR3 here is CASSLGATYGNTIYF. The CDR3 DNA is TGTGCCAGCAGCTTAGGAGCGACATATGGAAACACCATATATTTT.

This clone was seen only once. The chain links TRBV2 to TRBJ1-1, with D perhaps matching TRBD1 (5 bases). Germline CDR1 SNHLY, CDR2 FYNNEI. V was clipped by 3 bases and J by 1 base, with 12 bases between them. This CDR3 has 15 residues. CDR3 bases: TGTGCCAGCAGTGAGCTGACGACAGCGAACACTGAAGCTTTCTTT. Protein: CASSELTTANTEAFF.

The chain is built from TRBV6-6 and TRBJ2-7; D remains ambiguous. Trimming removed 8 bases at V and 0 bases at J, with 11 bases between. Germline CDR1 is MNHNY and CDR2 is SVGAGI (reference sequence). The length of the CDR3 is 13 residues. The CDR3 spells CASQPGSSYEQYF. The CDR3, as DNA: TGTGCCAGCCAGCCCGGGTCCTCCTACGAGCAGTACTTC.

J is TRBJ1-1 and V is TRBV4-3; tentatively, D is TRBD1 (5 bases). The CDR3 sequence is 18 residues long. Germline V gene data show CDR1 as LGHNA and CDR2 as YSLEER. V shed 4 bases and J shed 0 bases, with 21 bases lying between them. CDR3 sequence: CASSLRGAANQMNTEAFF. CDR3 nucleotide sequence: TGCGCCAGCAGCCTCCGAGGGGCCGCCAATCAAATGAACACTGAAGCTTTCTTT.

The chain combines TRBV6-6 with TRBJ2-7; D remains unclear. Trimming stripped 6 bases from V and 3 bases from J, with 6 bases between. Germline V gives CDR1 MNHNY, CDR2 SVGAGI (reference sequence). The CDR3 consists of 11 residues. Written as DNA, the CDR3 is TGTGCCAGCAGAAGTAACTACGAGCAGTACTTC. Its protein product is CASRSNYEQYF.

The chain links TRBV4-3 to TRBJ2-1, with D maybe TRBD2 (5 bases). CDR1 is LGHNA, CDR2 YSLEER, per germline. V gave up 0 bases and J gave up 12 bases, with 24 bases separating them. The CDR3 is made up of 17 amino acids. This CDR3 is CASSQDLSPSFVLGQFF. The CDR3 DNA is TGCGCCAGCAGCCAAGATCTTTCCCCTAGCTTTGTATTAGGGCAGTTCTTC.

The V and J genes are TRBV5-4 and TRBJ1-3; TRBD1 agrees at 8 bases. The length of the CDR3 is 18 residues. The J segment lost 0 bases and the V segment lost 4 bases, leaving 12 bases of the junction unmatched. The germline CDR1 and CDR2 sequences are SGHNT and YYREEE (reference sequence). CDR3 protein: CASSQGSGTGSSGNTIYF. Written as DNA, the CDR3 is TGTGCCAGCAGCCAAGGATCCGGGACAGGAAGCTCTGGAAACACCATATATTTT.

The genes are TRBV5-5 and TRBJ2-5; D unresolved. This CDR3 has 14 residues. Germline-derived CDR1 and CDR2 are SGHKS and YYEKEE (reference sequence). Between the trimmed V and J ends, which lost 4 bases and 5 bases, there was a span of 15 bases. The CDR3 region is CASSERRILETQYF. CDR3 in DNA: TGTGCCAGCAGCGAAAGAAGGATCCTGGAGACCCAGTACTTC.

The chain has TRBV27 and TRBJ2-7; TRBD2 agrees at 9 bases. Germline V gene lookup returns CDR1 MNHEY and CDR2 SMNVEV (reference sequence). The J segment lost 3 bases and the V segment lost 6 bases, leaving 9 bases of the junction unmatched. The CDR3 is 15 residues long. Written as DNA, the CDR3 is TGTGCCAGCAGCCCGGGCGGGAGGGGTCGCTACGAGCAGTACTTC. Encoded protein: CASSPGGRGRYEQYF.

The chain has TRBV4-3 and TRBJ2-3; the match to TRBD2 covers 8 bases. This CDR3 is 16 amino acids long. The junction had 10 bases not matched to a gene; V was cut back by 4 bases and J by 4 bases. In germline, CDR1 is LGHNA, CDR2 YSLEER. CDR3 nucleotide sequence: TGCGCCAGCAGCCCTACCGGGACTAGTGGGTCAGATACGCAGTATTTT. Translation: CASSPTGTSGSDTQYF.

This clone appeared a few times. The rearrangement uses TRBV6-5 and TRBJ1-1, with no clear D. Looked up from germline, CDR1 is MNHEY and CDR2 is SVGAGI. The CDR3 sequence is 13 residues long. V gave up 0 bases and J gave up 9 bases, with 11 bases separating them. CDR3 sequence reads: CASSYSTNVQAFF. The CDR3, as DNA: TGTGCCAGCAGTTACTCAACAAACGTTCAAGCTTTCTTT.

The chain couples TRBV10-3 to TRBJ1-1, with a tentative D call TRBD1 (6 bases). The V end lost 9 bases, the J end lost 5 bases, and 16 bases lay between the germline ends. Germline-derived CDR1 and CDR2 are ENHRY and SYGVKD. This CDR3 comprises 13 residues. For the CDR3, the DNA is TGTGCCATTCAAGAGGGGGGGCTGACTGAAGCTTTCTTT. Amino acids: CAIQEGGLTEAFF.

The chain links TRBV6-1 to TRBJ1-1; D may be TRBD1 (5 bases). V was cut by 6 bases and J by 1 base, with 12 bases left in between. CDR1 MNHNS and CDR2 SASEGT come from the germline V gene. The CDR3 length is 14 residues. The CDR3 spells CASSPLGENTEAFF. CDR3 DNA: TGTGCCAGCAGCCCCCTAGGGGAGAACACTGAAGCTTTCTTT.

The chain couples TRBV7-2 to TRBJ2-1, with D hard to call. Germline CDR1 is SGHTA and CDR2 is FQGNSA. V was shortened by 5 bases and J by 7 bases, with 15 bases between the two germline ends. The CDR3 contains 14 residues. In DNA form, the CDR3 reads TGTGCCAGCAGCCTCTACCGGCCAGAGAATGAGCAGTTCTTC. This sequence encodes CASSLYRPENEQFF.

There are a few counts of this clone. The V call is TRBV5-6, the J call TRBJ1-2; 7 bases are a match to TRBD1. The CDR3 contains 12 residues. V was pared by 4 bases and J by 5 bases, with 2 bases of the junction left unmatched. CDR1 and CDR2 (germline): SGHDT, YYEEEE. CDR3 in DNA: TGTGCCAGCAGCCGGACAGGATATGGCTACACCTTC. Its translation: CASSRTGYGYTF.

The rearrangement joins TRBV13 to TRBJ1-6; 7 nucleotides line up with TRBD1. The germline V gene has CDR1 PRHDT and CDR2 FYEKMQ (reference sequence). CDR3 size: 18 residues. The ends lost 4 bases at V and 1 base at J; junction bases unmatched: 10. The CDR3 here is CASSSGGQRVSYNSPLHF. In DNA, the CDR3 is TGTGCCAGCAGCTCCGGGGGACAGCGGGTGTCCTATAATTCACCCCTCCACTTT.